The rows below give T cell receptor beta chains drawn from one sample of a study of blood T cells in healthy people across ages. MiXCR, run by TCRdb on the 5' RACE reads, gives a single entry per CDR3 protein. The sample includes 1.4 million or so distinct CDR3 sequences, approximately 42% of them seen just once. Sequencing input: blood. Every receptor here comes from a woman aged 18-29 years in good health. Both conserved end residues are part of each CDR3. A D gene is named only where the DNA matches it firmly. The size entry is marked missing in some rows and otherwise reads once, few, many or a size class.

D	size	V	J	CDR3	DNA
NA	NA	TRBV7-9	TRBJ2-3	CASNPPDGGAADTQYF	TGTGCCAGCAACCCCCCGGACGGGGGAGCGGCAGATACGCAGTATTTT
NA	NA	TRBV12-3/TRBV12-4	TRBJ1-5	CAGSFSGGQPQHF	TGTGCCGGCAGTTTCTCGGGAGGTCAGCCCCAGCATTTT
NA	NA	TRBV12-3/TRBV12-4	TRBJ1-4	CASSLSEDEKLFF	TGTGCCAGCAGTTTGTCTGAAGATGAAAAACTGTTTTTT
NA	once	TRBV7-2	TRBJ1-4	CASSTGAGSNEKPFF	TGTGCCAGCAGCACGGGTGCGGGCAGTAATGAAAAACCGTTTTTT
NA	few	TRBV29-1	TRBJ1-4	CSVEYAPGEKLFF	TGCAGCGTTGAGTACGCCCCGGGGGAAAAACTGTTTTTT
TRBD1	NA	TRBV4-1	TRBJ1-5	CASSQEPGTGGRQPQHF	TGCGCCAGCAGCCAAGAACCGGGGACAGGGGGACGGCAGCCCCAGCATTTT
NA	NA	TRBV20-1	TRBJ1-6	CSARDQRERGSPLHF	TGCAGTGCTAGAGATCAGCGGGAGAGAGGTTCACCCCTCCACTTT
TRBD2	few	TRBV28	TRBJ2-1	CASSSTSGRFYEQFF	TGTGCCAGCAGTTCTACTAGCGGGAGATTCTATGAGCAGTTCTTC
TRBD1	once	TRBV11-3	TRBJ1-1	CASSMTGTGNTEAFF	TGTGCCAGCAGCATGACCGGGACAGGAAACACTGAAGCTTTCTTT
NA	NA	TRBV6-5	TRBJ1-5	CASRKDGASQPQHF	TGTGCCAGCAGAAAGGACGGGGCCAGTCAGCCCCAGCATTTT
TRBD1	NA	TRBV5-1	TRBJ2-3	CASSPGTGGKDTQYF	TGCGCCAGCAGCCCCGGGACAGGGGGCAAGGATACGCAGTATTTT
TRBD1	few	TRBV27	TRBJ1-5	CASSRRLKQGDNQPQHF	TGTGCCAGCAGTCGACGCCTGAAACAGGGGGACAATCAGCCCCAGCATTTT
NA	few	TRBV6-1	TRBJ1-4	CASRIRANEKLFF	TGTGCCAGCAGGATTCGAGCGAATGAAAAACTGTTTTTT
NA	few	TRBV4-3	TRBJ2-7	CASSQEWGPQLEQYF	TGCGCCAGCAGCCAAGAGTGGGGTCCACAGCTCGAGCAGTACTTC
TRBD1	NA	TRBV24-1	TRBJ2-7	CATSDPGQGKAEQYF	TGTGCCACCAGTGATCCGGGACAGGGTAAGGCCGAGCAGTACTTC
NA	NA	TRBV5-1	TRBJ1-2	CASSRDIANYGYTF	TGCGCCAGCAGCCGGGACATAGCTAACTATGGCTACACCTTC
TRBD1	NA	TRBV2	TRBJ1-5	CASGGDRGREHF	TGTGCCAGCGGGGGGGACAGGGGGCGAGAGCATTTT
NA	few	TRBV3-1	TRBJ2-7	CASSQDWAGPALDEQYF	TGTGCCAGCAGCCAAGACTGGGCGGGACCAGCCTTGGACGAGCAGTACTTC
TRBD2	NA	TRBV12-3/TRBV12-4	TRBJ2-1	CASSRLAGKETQFF	TGTGCCAGCAGTCGACTAGCGGGGAAAGAGACCCAGTTCTTC
TRBD2	NA	TRBV12-5	TRBJ2-5	CASGWGTSGSIGNEQYF	TGTGCTAGTGGCTGGGGGACTAGCGGGAGTATAGGCAATGAGCAGTACTTC
TRBD2	NA	TRBV11-3	TRBJ2-3	CANSLSRGGGPTDTQYF	TGTGCCAACAGCTTGTCAAGAGGCGGGGGGCCCACAGATACGCAGTATTTT
NA	NA	TRBV20-1	TRBJ1-2	CSAGEGSHSYGYTF	TGCAGTGCTGGAGAGGGAAGCCACAGCTATGGCTACACCTTC
NA	few	TRBV12-3/TRBV12-4	TRBJ2-7	CASSLEGDEQYF	TGTGCCAGCAGTTTAGAGGGAGACGAGCAGTACTTC
NA	NA	TRBV29-1	TRBJ2-1	CSVEKLARGEQFF	TGCAGCGTTGAAAAGCTAGCTAGGGGTGAGCAGTTCTTC
NA	NA	TRBV9	TRBJ2-7	CASSPPARGESYNEQYF	TGTGCCAGCAGCCCCCCCGCGAGGGGTGAGTCCTACAATGAGCAGTACTTC
TRBD2	many	TRBV7-2	TRBJ2-7	CASSLLAGGIYEQYF	TGTGCCAGCAGTTTGCTAGCGGGAGGGATCTACGAGCAGTACTTC
NA	NA	TRBV30	TRBJ2-6	CAWTSPGANVLTF	TGTGCCTGGACCTCCCCTGGGGCCAACGTCCTGACTTTC
NA	NA	TRBV12-3/TRBV12-4	TRBJ2-7	CASSLLRSGEQYF	TGTGCCAGCAGTTTACTAAGGTCCGGCGAGCAGTACTTC
TRBD2	NA	TRBV2	TRBJ2-5	CASSGLAGQETQYF	TGTGCCAGCAGTGGCCTAGCGGGGCAAGAGACCCAGTACTTC
NA	NA	TRBV19	TRBJ2-5	CASTMRLGEETQYF	TGTGCCAGTACGATGAGGTTGGGGGAAGAGACCCAGTACTTC
NA	NA	TRBV6-6	TRBJ2-7	CASSYFGSYEQYF	TGTGCCAGCAGTTACTTCGGGTCCTACGAGCAGTACTTC
NA	NA	TRBV27	TRBJ1-2	CASSMLQGSGGHTF	TGTGCCAGCAGTATGCTCCAGGGGTCGGGAGGGCACACCTTC
NA	NA	TRBV12-3/TRBV12-4	TRBJ2-2	CASNGRNTGAGELFF	TGTGCCAGCAACGGACGTAACACGGGTGCCGGGGAGCTGTTTTTT
NA	NA	TRBV6-2/TRBV6-3	TRBJ2-1	CASSYPRIGNEQFF	TGTGCCAGCAGTTATCCTAGGATTGGGAATGAGCAGTTCTTC
NA	NA	TRBV9	TRBJ1-5	CASSVGPRESQHF	TGTGCCAGCAGCGTAGGCCCTAGGGAGTCCCAGCATTTT
NA	NA	TRBV19	TRBJ2-1	CASSLDWYNEQFF	TGTGCCAGTAGCCTCGACTGGTACAATGAGCAGTTCTTC
NA	NA	TRBV20-1	TRBJ2-5	CSARGPVKQYF	TGCAGTGCTAGAGGACCCGTCAAGCAGTACTTC
TRBD2	few	TRBV28	TRBJ2-1	CASSLYAGLGMLDEQFF	TGTGCCAGCAGTTTATATGCGGGACTAGGTATGCTGGATGAGCAGTTCTTC
TRBD2	few	TRBV27	TRBJ2-1	CASSRAGGLINEQFF	TGTGCCAGCAGCAGAGCGGGAGGGCTTATTAATGAGCAGTTCTTC
TRBD2	NA	TRBV20-1	TRBJ2-1	CSAIPGGETQFF	TGCAGTGCAATTCCGGGGGGAGAGACCCAGTTCTTC
TRBD1	few	TRBV6-6	TRBJ1-2	CASSYAGGGLGYTF	TGTGCCAGCAGTTATGCAGGGGGCGGTTTGGGCTACACCTTC
TRBD2	NA	TRBV12-3/TRBV12-4	TRBJ2-2	CASKFRGLAGAGGELFF	TGTGCCAGCAAGTTTAGGGGACTAGCGGGAGCGGGCGGGGAGCTGTTTTTT
TRBD2	NA	TRBV6-6	TRBJ2-7	CASSRTSGRRKETHYF	TGTGCCAGCAGTCGGACTAGCGGGAGGAGGAAAGAGACCCACTACTTC
TRBD1	NA	TRBV28	TRBJ1-2	CANSLGTGAHYGYTF	TGTGCCAACAGTCTCGGGACAGGGGCCCACTATGGCTACACCTTC
NA	NA	TRBV7-2	TRBJ2-2	CASSSAGHITGELFF	TGTGCCAGCAGCTCTGCGGGCCATATAACCGGGGAGCTGTTTTTT
TRBD2	few	TRBV12-5	TRBJ2-1	CASALNPGTSGGAYNEQFF	TGTGCTAGTGCCTTAAATCCCGGGACTAGCGGGGGGGCCTACAATGAGCAGTTCTTC